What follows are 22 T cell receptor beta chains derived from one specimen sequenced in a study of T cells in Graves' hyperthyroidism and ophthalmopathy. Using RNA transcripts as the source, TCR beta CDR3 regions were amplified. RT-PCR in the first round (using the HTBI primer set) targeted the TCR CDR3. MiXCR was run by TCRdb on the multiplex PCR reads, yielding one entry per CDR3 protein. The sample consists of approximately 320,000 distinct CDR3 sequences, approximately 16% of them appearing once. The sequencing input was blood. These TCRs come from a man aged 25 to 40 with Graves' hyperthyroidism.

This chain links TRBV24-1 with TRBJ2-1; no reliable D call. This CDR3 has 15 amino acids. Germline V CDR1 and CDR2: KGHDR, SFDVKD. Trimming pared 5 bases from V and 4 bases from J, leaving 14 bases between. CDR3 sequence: CATSASGEAYNEQFF. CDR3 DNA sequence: TGTGCCACCAGTGCCTCTGGCGAGGCTTACAATGAGCAGTTCTTC.

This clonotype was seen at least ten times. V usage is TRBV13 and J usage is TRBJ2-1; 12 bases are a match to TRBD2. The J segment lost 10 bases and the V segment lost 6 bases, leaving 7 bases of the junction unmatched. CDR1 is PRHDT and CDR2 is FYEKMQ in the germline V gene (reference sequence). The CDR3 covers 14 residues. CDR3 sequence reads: CASRASGRALEQFF. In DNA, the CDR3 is TGTGCCAGCAGGGCTAGCGGGAGGGCCCTCGAGCAGTTCTTC.

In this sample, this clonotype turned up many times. DNA for the CDR3: TGTGCCTGGAGTGTCAGGGGGAGGGCCTATGAGCAGTTCTTC. Encoded protein: CAWSVRGRAYEQFF. This chain connects TRBV30 to TRBJ2-1; D possibly uses TRBD1 or TRBD2 (7 bases each). Trimming took off 0 bases at V and 8 bases at J, with 14 bases between the two ends. This CDR3 spans 14 amino acids. The germline V gene has CDR1 GTSNPN and CDR2 SVGIG (reference sequence).

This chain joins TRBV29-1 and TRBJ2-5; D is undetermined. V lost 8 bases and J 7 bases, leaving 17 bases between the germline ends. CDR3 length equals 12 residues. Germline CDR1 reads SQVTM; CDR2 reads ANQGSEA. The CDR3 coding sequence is TGCAGCACGGGCCCCCCGACGGGGACCCAGTACTTC. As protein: CSTGPPTGTQYF.

The CDR3 DNA sequence: TGTGCCAGCAGCCCCCGGCGGCTAGTAGACAGGGGGTCCGAGACCCAGTACTTC. Its translation: CASSPRRLVDRGSETQYF. The chain employs TRBV5-6 and TRBJ2-5; 9 bases agree with TRBD1. The CDR3 extends over 18 amino acids. The junction had 18 bases not matched to a gene; V was cut back by 4 bases and J by 5 bases. CDR1 is SGHDT, CDR2 YYEEEE, per germline.

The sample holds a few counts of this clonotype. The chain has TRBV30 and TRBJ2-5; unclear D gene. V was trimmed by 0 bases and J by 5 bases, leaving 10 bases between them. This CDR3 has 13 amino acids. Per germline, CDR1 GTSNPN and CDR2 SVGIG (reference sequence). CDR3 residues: CAWSVHVGETQYF. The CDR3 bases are TGTGCCTGGAGTGTACACGTCGGGGAGACCCAGTACTTC. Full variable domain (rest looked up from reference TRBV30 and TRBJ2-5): SQTIHQWPATLVQPVGSPLSLECTVEGTSNPNLYWYRQAAGRGLQLLFYSVGIGQISSEVPQNLSASRPQDRQFILSSKKLLLSDSGFYLCAWSVHVGETQYFGPGTRLLVL.

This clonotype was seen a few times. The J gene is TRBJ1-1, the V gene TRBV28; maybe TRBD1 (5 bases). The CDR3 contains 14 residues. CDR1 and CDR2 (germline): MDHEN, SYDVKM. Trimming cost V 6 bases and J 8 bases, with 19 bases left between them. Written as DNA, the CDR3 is TGTGCCAGCAGCCAATCTAGCAGGGCCAACGAAGCTTTCTTT. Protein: CASSQSSRANEAFF.

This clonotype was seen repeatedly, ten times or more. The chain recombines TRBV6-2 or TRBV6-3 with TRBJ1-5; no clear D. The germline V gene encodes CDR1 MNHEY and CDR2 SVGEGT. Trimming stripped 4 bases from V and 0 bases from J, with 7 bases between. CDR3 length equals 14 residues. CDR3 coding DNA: TGTGCCAGCAGTTCTGGATATAGCAATCAGCCCCAGCATTTT. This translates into CASSSGYSNQPQHF.

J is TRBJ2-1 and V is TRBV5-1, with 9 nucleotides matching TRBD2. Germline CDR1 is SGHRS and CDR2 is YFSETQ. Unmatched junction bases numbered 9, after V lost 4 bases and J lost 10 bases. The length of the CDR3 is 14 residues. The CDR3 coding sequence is TGCGCCAGCAGCCTATTAGCGGGAGTCAGGGAGCAGTTCTTC. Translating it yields CASSLLAGVREQFF. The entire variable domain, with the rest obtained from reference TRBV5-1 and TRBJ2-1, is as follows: KAGVTQTPRYLIKTRGQQVTLSCSPISGHRSVSWYQQTPGQGLQFLFEYFSETQRNKGNFPGRFSGRQFSNSRSEMNVSTLELGDSALYLCASSLLAGVREQFFGPGTRLTVL.

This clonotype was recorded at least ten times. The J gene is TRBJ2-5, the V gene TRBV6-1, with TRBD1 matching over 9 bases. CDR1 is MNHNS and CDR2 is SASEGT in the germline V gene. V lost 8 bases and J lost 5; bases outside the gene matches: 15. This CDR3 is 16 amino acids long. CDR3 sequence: CASHLDSTGGRETQYF. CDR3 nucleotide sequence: TGTGCCAGCCACTTAGATTCGACAGGGGGGAGGGAGACCCAGTACTTC.

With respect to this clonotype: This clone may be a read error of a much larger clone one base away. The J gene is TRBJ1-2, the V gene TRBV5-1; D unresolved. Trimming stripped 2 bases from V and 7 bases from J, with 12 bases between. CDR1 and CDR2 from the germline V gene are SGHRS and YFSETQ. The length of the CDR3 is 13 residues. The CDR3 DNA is TGCGCCAGCAGCTTCCAGGCAGATGGTGGCTACACCTTC. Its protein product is CASSFQADGGYTF.

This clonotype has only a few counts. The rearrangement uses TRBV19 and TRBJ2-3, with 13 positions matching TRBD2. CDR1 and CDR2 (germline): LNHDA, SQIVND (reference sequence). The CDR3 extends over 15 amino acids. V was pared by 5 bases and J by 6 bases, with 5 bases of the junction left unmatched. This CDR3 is CASSGLAGVSDTQYF. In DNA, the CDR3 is TGTGCCAGTAGTGGACTAGCGGGAGTCTCGGATACGCAGTATTTT.

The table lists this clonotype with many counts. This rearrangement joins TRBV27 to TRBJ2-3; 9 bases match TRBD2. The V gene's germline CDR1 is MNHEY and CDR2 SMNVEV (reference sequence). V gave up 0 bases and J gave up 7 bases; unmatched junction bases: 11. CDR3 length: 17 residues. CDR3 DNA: TGTGCCAGCAGTTTATCGCGGCGGACTAGCGAGCCTCATACGCAGTATTTT. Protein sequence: CASSLSRRTSEPHTQYF.

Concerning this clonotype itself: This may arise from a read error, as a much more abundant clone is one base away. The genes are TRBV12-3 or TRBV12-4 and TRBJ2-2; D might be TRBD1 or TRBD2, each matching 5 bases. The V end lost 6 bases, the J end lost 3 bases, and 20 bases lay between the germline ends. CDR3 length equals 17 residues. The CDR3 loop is CASSNLLVGVYTGELFF. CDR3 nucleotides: TGTGCCAGCAGCAATCTACTTGTGGGGGTATACACCGGGGAGCTGTTTTTT.

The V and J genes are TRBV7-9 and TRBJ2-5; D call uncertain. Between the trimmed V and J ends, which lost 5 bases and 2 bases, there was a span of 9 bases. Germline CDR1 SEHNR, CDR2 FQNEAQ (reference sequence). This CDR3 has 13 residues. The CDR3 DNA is TGTGCCAGCAGCGCCGCCCCACAAGAGACCCAGTACTTC. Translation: CASSAAPQETQYF.

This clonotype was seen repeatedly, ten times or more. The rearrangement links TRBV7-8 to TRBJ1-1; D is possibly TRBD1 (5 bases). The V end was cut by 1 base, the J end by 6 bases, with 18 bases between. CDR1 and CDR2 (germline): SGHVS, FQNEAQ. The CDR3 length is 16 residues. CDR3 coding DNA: TGTGCCAGCAGCTTAGTCGTTGGGGCAGGCCGAGCTGAAGCTTTCTTT. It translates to CASSLVVGAGRAEAFF.

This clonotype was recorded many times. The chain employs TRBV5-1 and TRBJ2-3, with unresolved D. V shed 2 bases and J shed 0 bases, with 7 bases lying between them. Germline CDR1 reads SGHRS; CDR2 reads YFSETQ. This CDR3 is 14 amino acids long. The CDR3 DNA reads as TGCGCCAGCAGCTTACAATCGAGCACAGATACGCAGTATTTT. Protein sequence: CASSLQSSTDTQYF.

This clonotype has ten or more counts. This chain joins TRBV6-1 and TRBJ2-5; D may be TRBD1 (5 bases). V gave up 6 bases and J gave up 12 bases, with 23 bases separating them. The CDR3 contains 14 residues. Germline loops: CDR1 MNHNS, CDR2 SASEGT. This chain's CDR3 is CASRTDSQSAAEYF. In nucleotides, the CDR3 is TGTGCCAGCAGAACTGACAGTCAGTCGGCGGCGGAGTACTTC.

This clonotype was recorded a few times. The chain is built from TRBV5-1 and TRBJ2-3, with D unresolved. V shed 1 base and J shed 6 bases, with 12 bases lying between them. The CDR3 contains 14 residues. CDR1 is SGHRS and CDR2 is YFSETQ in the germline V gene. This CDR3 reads CASSLLGIEDTQYF. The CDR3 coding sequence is TGCGCCAGCAGCTTGCTCGGAATCGAGGATACGCAGTATTTT.

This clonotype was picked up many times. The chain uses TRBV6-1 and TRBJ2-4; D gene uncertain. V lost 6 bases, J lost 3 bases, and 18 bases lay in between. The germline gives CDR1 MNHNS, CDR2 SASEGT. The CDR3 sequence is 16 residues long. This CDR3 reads CASRAREASDKNIQYF. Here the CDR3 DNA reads TGTGCCAGCAGGGCTCGCGAGGCGTCAGACAAAAACATTCAGTACTTC.

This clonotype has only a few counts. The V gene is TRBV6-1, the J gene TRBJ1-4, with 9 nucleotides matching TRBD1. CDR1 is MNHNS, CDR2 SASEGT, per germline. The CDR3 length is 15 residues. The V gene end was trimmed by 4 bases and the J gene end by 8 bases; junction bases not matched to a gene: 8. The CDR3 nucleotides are TGTGCCAGCAGTGCCCGGGACAGGGAGAGAGAAAAACTGTTTTTT. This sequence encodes CASSARDREREKLFF.

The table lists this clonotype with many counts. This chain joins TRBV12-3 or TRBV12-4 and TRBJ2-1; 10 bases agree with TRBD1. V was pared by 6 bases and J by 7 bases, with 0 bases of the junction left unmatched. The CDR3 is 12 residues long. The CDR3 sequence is CASRDRGNEQFF. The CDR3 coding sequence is TGTGCCAGCAGGGACAGGGGGAATGAGCAGTTCTTC.